This T cell receptor beta chain was recorded in a study of CD8 T cells in Susac syndrome. This CDR3 contains 15 residues. V lost 8 bases and J lost 12, with 30 bases in between. Germline-derived CDR1 and CDR2 are SQVTM and ANQGSEA. Patients with Susac syndrome showed fulfilment of recently defined diagnostic criteria for definite or probable disease. Random hexamers were used to reverse transcribe the RNA input (about 0.45 to 1 ug). From the immunoSEQ multiplex PCR reads, TCRdb called clonotypes with MiXCR, one entry per CDR3 protein. The repertoire consists of 150,000 to 200,000 distinct CDR3 sequences, with approximately 94% occurring once and the leading ten covering 0.075% to 0.1%.

The TCR comes from a human donor with Susac syndrome. The sample was CD4+ T cells from PBMCs. J is TRBJ2-3 and V is TRBV29-1; D remains ambiguous. CDR3 in DNA: TGCAGCTCCGACTTTTCGCCCGGCGTTTTTCCGGCCCAGTATTTT. Amino acids: CSSDFSPGVFPAQYF.